One sample yielded the 5 T cell receptor beta chains listed below, sequenced in a study of Graves' ophthalmopathy and Graves' hyperthyroidism. RNA transcripts served as template for amplifying TCR beta CDR3 sequences. Second-round multiplex PCR followed a first-round RT-PCR using HTBI primers. MiXCR, run by TCRdb on the multiplex PCR reads, gives a single entry per CDR3 protein. Here the sample spans about 640,000 distinct CDR3 sequences, approximately 39% being singletons. The sequenced sample consisted of peripheral blood. All receptors come from an adult man with Graves' ophthalmopathy.

This clonotype occurred once. This chain uses TRBV15 with TRBJ2-3, with TRBD1 as a possible D gene (6 bases). Germline lookup yields CDR1 LNHNV and CDR2 YYDKDF (reference sequence). V lost 1 base and J lost 6, with 14 bases in between. The CDR3 loop spans 15 amino acids. The chain's CDR3 is CATSRGDRLEDTQYF. CDR3 coding DNA: TGTGCCACCAGCAGAGGAGACAGGCTAGAGGATACGCAGTATTTT.

This clonotype was seen many times. The chain uses TRBV7-9 and TRBJ1-2; possibly TRBD1 for D (6 bases). The CDR3 runs 14 residues. Trimming stripped 5 bases from V and 3 bases from J, with 13 bases between. Germline CDR1 is SEHNR and CDR2 is FQNEAQ (reference sequence). The CDR3 spells CASSPRKGDYGYTF. CDR3 sequence (DNA): TGTGCCAGCAGCCCTCGGAAGGGGGACTATGGCTACACCTTC.

Many counts were recorded for this clonotype. The chain employs TRBV7-8 and TRBJ2-7, with 8 nucleotides matching TRBD2. CDR1 and CDR2 (germline): SGHVS, FQNEAQ. V gave up 3 bases and J gave up 2 bases; unmatched junction bases: 6. This CDR3 has 15 residues. CDR3 in amino acids: CASSFASGSAYEQYF. In DNA form, the CDR3 reads TGTGCCAGCAGCTTCGCGAGCGGGAGCGCCTACGAGCAGTACTTC.

In its sample, this clonotype was seen many times. The rearrangement links TRBV5-1 to TRBJ1-5; D uncertain. This CDR3 region has 13 residues. The V end lost 4 bases, the J end lost 6 bases, and 11 bases lay between the germline ends. Germline V gene lookup returns CDR1 SGHRS and CDR2 YFSETQ. The CDR3 here is CASSQDAAQPQHF. Here the CDR3 DNA reads TGCGCCAGCAGCCAAGATGCGGCTCAGCCCCAGCATTTT.

The chain is built from TRBV7-9 and TRBJ2-6; maybe TRBD1 (6 bases). This CDR3 has 16 residues. CDR1 is SEHNR, CDR2 FQNEAQ, per germline (reference sequence). V lost 11 bases, J lost 2 bases, and 19 bases lay in between. The DNA of the CDR3 is TGTGCCCGCTCGAGGGCAGGGGACACTGGGGCCAACGTCCTGACTTTC. Protein product: CARSRAGDTGANVLTF. Supplemented by reference TRBV7-9 and TRBJ2-6, the full variable domain reads DTGVSQNPRHKITKRGQNVTFRCDPISEHNRLYWYRQTLGQGPEFLTYFQNEAQLEKSRLLSDRFSAERPKGSFSTLEIQRTEQGDSAMYLCARSRAGDTGANVLTFGAGSRLTVL.